The entry that follows covers one T cell receptor beta chain sequence. The sample comes from a study of blood T cell repertoires in COVID-19. Here immunoSEQ multiplex PCR was the method, and the copy in TCRdb shows in-frame clones only, minus some. The sample includes about 210,000 clones, 83% of them seen just once. V lost 3 bases to trimming and J lost 4 bases; unmatched junction nucleotides: 2. The CDR3 is made up of 13 amino acids. This clonotype was sampled from a middle-aged woman with active or convalescent COVID-19. The chain employs TRBV12-3 or TRBV12-4 and TRBJ1-2, with 7 bases lining up with TRBD1. Sequencing was performed on peripheral blood. Here the CDR3 reads CASSLGQPYGYTF. The CDR3 DNA reads TGTGCCAGCAGTTTGGGACAGCCCTATGGCTACACCTTC.